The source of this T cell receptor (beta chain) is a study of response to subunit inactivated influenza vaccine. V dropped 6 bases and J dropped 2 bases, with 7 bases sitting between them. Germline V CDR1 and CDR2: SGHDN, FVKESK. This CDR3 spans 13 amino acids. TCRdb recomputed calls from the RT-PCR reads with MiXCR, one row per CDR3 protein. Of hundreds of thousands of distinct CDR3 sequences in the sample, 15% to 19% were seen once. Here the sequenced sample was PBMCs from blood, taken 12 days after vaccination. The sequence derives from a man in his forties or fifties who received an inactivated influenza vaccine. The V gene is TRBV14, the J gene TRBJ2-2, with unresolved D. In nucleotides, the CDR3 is TGTGCCAGCAGGCCTAGAAACACCGGGGAGCTGTTTTTT. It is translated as CASRPRNTGELFF.